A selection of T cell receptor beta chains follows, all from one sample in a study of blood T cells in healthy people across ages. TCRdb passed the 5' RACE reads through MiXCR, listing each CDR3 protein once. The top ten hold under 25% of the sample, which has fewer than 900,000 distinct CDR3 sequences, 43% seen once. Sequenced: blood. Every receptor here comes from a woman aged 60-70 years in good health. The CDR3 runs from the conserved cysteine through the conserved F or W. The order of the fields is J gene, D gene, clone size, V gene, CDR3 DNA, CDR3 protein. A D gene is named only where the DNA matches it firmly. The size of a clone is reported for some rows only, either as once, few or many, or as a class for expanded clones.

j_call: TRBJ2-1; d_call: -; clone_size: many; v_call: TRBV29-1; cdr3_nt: TGCAGCGTTGAGGGGGGACCGACGGACCGCTACAATGAGCAGTTCTTC; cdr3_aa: CSVEGGPTDRYNEQFF
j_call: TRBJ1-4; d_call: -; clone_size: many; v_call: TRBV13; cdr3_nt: TGTGCCAGCAGCTTAGCTCGGGCCGCCGAGGAAAAACTGTTTTTT; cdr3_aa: CASSLARAAEEKLFF
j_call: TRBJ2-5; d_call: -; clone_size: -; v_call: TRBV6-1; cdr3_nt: TGTGCCAGCAGTGAACGAGAGGTTCTGACGCAGTACTTC; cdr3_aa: CASSEREVLTQYF
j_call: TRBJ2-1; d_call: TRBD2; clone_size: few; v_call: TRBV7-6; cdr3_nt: TGTGCCAGCAGCAGATGGGGGACTAGCGGGACCTACTCCTACAATGAGCAGTTCTTC; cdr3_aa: CASSRWGTSGTYSYNEQFF
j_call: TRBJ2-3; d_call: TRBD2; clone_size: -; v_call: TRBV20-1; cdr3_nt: TGCAGTGCTAGAGATTGGGGGGGGACTAGCACAGATACGCAGTATTTT; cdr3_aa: CSARDWGGTSTDTQYF
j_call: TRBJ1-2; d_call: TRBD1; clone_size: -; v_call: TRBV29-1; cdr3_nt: TGCGGCGTTGAAGTCACAGGGGATGGCTACACCTTC; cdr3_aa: CGVEVTGDGYTF
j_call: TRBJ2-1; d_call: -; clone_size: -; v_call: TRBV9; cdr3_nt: TGTGCCAGCAGCGTCGCGGTAGTAGGCGCCAATGAGCAGTTCTTC; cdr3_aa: CASSVAVVGANEQFF
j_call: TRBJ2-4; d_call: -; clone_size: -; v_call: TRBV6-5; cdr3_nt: TGTGCCAGCAGTTATAATACTGGTTCGGCCAAAAACATTCAGTACTTC; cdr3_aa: CASSYNTGSAKNIQYF
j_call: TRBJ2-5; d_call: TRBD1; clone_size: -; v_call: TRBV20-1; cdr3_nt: TGCAGTGCTAGTGAGGGGACAGGGCCCCAAGAGACCCAGTACTTC; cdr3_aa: CSASEGTGPQETQYF
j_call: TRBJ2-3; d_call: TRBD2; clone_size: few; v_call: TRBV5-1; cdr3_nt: TGCGCCAGCAGCTTCTCTCTAGCGGGGAGCACAGATACGCAGTATTTT; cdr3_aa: CASSFSLAGSTDTQYF
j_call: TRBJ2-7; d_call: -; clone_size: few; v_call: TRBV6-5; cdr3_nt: TGTGCCAGCAGTTACCCTGGTTCGGGGGGCGACTACGAGCAGTACTTC; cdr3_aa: CASSYPGSGGDYEQYF
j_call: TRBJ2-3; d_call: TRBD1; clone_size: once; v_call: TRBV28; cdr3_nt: TGTGCCAGCAGCCAAGGCCTCGGACAGGGAACAGATACGCAGTATTTT; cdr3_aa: CASSQGLGQGTDTQYF
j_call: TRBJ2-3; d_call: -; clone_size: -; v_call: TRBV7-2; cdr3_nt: TGTGCCAGCAGCGATGGAGATACGCAGTATTTT; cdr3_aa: CASSDGDTQYF
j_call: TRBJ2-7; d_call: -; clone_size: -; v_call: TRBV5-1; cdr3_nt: TGTGCCAGCAGCTTAGAGGGGGGCTCCTACGAGCAGTACTTC; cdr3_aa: CASSLEGGSYEQYF
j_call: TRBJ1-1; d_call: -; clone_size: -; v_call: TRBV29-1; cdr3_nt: TGCAGCGTTGGGGTAGACACTGAAGCTTTCTTT; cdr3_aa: CSVGVDTEAFF
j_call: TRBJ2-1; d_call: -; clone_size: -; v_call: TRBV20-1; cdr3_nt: TGCAGTGCTAGAGCTCCGGGGATAAAGCAGTTCTTC; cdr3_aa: CSARAPGIKQFF
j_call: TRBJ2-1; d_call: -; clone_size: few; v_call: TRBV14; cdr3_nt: TGTGCCAGCAGCCAAAGGGCGTACAATGAGCAGTTCTTC; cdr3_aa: CASSQRAYNEQFF
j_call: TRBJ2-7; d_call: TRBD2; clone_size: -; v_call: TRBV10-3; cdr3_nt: TGTGCCATCAGTGACGCACCTAGCGGAGACTACGAGCAGTACTTC; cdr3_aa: CAISDAPSGDYEQYF
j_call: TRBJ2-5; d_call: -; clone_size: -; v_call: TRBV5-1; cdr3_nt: TGCGCCAGCAGCTGGTTACAGGGGGGGGAAGAGACCCAGTACTTC; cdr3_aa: CASSWLQGGEETQYF
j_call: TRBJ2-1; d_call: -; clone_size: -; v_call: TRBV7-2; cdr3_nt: TGTGCCAGCAGCTTAGAACCGGCGTCAGAGCAGTTCTTC; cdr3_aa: CASSLEPASEQFF
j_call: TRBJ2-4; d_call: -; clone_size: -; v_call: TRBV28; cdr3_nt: TGTGCCAGCAGTTTACAGCAAAACATTCAGTACTTC; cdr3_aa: CASSLQQNIQYF
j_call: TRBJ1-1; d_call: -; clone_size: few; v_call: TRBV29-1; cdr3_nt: TGCAGCTCTAGCCCCCTCGACGGAATGAACACTGAAGCTTTCTTT; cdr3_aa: CSSSPLDGMNTEAFF
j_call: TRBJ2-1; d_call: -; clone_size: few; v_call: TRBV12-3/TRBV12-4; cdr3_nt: TGTGCCAGCAGGACCGGGGGCCTAGGGGAGCAGTTCTTC; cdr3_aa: CASRTGGLGEQFF
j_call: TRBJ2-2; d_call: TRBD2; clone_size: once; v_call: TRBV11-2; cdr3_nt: TGTGCCAGCAGTCAACCCCGATTCTTAGCGGGGGGTTCCACCGGGGAGCTGTTTTTT; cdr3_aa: CASSQPRFLAGGSTGELFF
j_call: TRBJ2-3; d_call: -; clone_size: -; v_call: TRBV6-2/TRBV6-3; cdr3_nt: TGTGCCACCACTGATTGGGACCACGCCAATACGCAGTATTTT; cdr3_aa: CATTDWDHANTQYF
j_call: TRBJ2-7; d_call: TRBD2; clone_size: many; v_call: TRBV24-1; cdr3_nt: TGTGCCACCAGTGATCCCCTAGCGGGAAGTACCTACGAGCAGTACTTC; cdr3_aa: CATSDPLAGSTYEQYF
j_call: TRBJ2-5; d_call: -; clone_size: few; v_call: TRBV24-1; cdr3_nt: TGTGCCACCAGTGACCCTGGACAGAAAAAAGAGACCCAGTACTTC; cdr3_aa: CATSDPGQKKETQYF
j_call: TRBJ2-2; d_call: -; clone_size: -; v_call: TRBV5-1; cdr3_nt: TGCGCCAGCAGCCTCCAGGCCGCCGGAAAAATCGGGGAGCTGTTTTTT; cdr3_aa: CASSLQAAGKIGELFF
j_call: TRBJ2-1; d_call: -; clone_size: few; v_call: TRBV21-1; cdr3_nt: TGTGCCAGCAGCAAAGGAACAGGTCAGAGCTCCTACAATGAGCAGTTCTTC; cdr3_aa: CASSKGTGQSSYNEQFF
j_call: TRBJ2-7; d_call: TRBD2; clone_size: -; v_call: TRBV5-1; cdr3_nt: TGCGCCAGCAGCTTGGCTGGCGGACCGGGACTAGCGGGACCAGGGGCCCAGTACTTC; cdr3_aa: CASSLAGGPGLAGPGAQYF
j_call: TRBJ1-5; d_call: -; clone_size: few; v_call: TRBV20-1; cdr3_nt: TGCAGTGCTAGGTCACAGGGTACAAGCAATCAGCCCCAGCATTTT; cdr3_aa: CSARSQGTSNQPQHF
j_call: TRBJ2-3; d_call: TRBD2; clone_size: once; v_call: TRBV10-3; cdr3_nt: TGTGCCACCCTAGCGGGAGCCGGCACAGATACGCAGTATTTT; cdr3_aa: CATLAGAGTDTQYF
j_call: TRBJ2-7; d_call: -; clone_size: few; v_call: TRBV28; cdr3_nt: TGTGCCAGCACCGCTAGTAATTTGGGCTTCGGGCAGTACTTC; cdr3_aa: CASTASNLGFGQYF
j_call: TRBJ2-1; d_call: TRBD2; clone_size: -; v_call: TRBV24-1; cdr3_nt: TGTGCCACCAGTGATCGTCAGACTAGCGGGAGGTTCCACTCCCACAATGAGCAGTTCTTC; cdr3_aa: CATSDRQTSGRFHSHNEQFF
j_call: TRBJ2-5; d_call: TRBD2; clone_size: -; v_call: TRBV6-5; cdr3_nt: TGTGCCAGCAGTTACCGACTAGCGGGTTTAGAGACCCAGTACTTC; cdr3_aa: CASSYRLAGLETQYF
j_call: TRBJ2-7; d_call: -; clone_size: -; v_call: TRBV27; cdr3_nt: TGTGCCAGCAGTGTCCGATCCCAAACCTACGAGCAGTACTTC; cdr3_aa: CASSVRSQTYEQYF
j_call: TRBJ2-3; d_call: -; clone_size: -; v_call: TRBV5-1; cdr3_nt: TGCGCCAGCAGCTTGTTTCGCACAGATACGCAGTATTTT; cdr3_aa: CASSLFRTDTQYF
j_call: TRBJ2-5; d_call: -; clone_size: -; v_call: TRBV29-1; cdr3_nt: TGCAGCGTTGGTAGTGTTGGTGGGGGCGGGGAGACCCAGTACTTC; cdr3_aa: CSVGSVGGGGETQYF
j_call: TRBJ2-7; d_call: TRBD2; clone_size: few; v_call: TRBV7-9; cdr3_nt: TGTGCCAGCAGTTACACCGGGACTAGCGCATACGAGCAGTACTTC; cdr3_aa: CASSYTGTSAYEQYF
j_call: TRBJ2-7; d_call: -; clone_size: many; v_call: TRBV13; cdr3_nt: TGTGCCAGCAGCTTAAGGACCGGCGGCAGCGGGTACGAGCAGTACTTC; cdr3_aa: CASSLRTGGSGYEQYF
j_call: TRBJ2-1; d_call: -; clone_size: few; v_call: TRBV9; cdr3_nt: TGTGCCAGCAGCGCCCAATCGGGAATCTCCTACAATGGGCAGTTCTTC; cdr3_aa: CASSAQSGISYNGQFF
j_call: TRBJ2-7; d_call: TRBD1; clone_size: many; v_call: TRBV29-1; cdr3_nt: TGCAGCGTTGATGGCACAGGGGACGAGCAGTACTTC; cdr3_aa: CSVDGTGDEQYF
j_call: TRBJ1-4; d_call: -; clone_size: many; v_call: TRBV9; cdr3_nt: TGTGCCAGCAGCGCCCGGAGCATCAGGAGTGAAAAACTGTTTTTT; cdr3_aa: CASSARSIRSEKLFF
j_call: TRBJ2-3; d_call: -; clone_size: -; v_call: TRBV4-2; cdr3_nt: TGTGCCAGCAGCCAAGGGTGGAGCACAGATACGCAGTATTTT; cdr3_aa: CASSQGWSTDTQYF
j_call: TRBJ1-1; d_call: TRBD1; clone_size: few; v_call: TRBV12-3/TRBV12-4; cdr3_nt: TGTGCCAGCAGTAGAGCCCGGACAGGGGTGAACACTGAAGCTTTCTTT; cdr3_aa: CASSRARTGVNTEAFF
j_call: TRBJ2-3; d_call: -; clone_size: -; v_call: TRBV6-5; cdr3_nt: TGTGCCAGCAGTAAGGGGCCAGATACGCAGTATTTT; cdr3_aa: CASSKGPDTQYF
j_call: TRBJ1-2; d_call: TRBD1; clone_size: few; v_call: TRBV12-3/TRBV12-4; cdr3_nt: TGTGCCAGCCTCGGGACAGGGGGCGTTGGCTACACCTTC; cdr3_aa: CASLGTGGVGYTF
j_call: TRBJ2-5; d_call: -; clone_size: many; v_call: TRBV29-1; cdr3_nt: TGCAGCGTTGTGGCGGGCGGGGAGACCCAGTACTTC; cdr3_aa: CSVVAGGETQYF
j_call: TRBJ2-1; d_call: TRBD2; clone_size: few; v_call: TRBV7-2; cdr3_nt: TGTGCCAGCACCCTAGCGGGAGGGGACCCCTACAATGAGCAGTTCTTC; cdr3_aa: CASTLAGGDPYNEQFF
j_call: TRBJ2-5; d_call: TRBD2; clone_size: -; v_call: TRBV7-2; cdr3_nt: TGTGCCAGCAGCCCTAGCGGGAACCTCCAAGAGACCCAGTACTTC; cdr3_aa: CASSPSGNLQETQYF
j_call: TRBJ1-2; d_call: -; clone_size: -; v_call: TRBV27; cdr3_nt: TGTGCCAGCAGCCACGGGGACCCCTATGGCTACACCTTC; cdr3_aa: CASSHGDPYGYTF
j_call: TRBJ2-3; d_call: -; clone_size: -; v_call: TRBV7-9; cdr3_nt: TGTTCCAGCAGCTTAGAAACAGATACGCAGTATTTT; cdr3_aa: CSSSLETDTQYF
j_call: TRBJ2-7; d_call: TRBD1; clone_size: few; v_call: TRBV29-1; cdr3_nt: TGCAGCGCTTCGGGACAGGGGCCCCATGAGCAGTACTTC; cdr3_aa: CSASGQGPHEQYF
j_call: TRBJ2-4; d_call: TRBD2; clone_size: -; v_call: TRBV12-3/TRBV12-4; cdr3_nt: TGTGCCAGCAGTTCCGAGACTAGCCCCCATGCGATAAACATTCAGTACTTC; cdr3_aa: CASSSETSPHAINIQYF
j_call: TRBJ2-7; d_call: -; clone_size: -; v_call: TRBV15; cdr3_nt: TGTGCCACCAACAGAGGTGGGGTTGGATCCTACGAGCAGTACTTC; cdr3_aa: CATNRGGVGSYEQYF
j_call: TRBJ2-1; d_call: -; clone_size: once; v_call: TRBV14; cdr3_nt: TGTGCCAGCAGCCAAGATAGGAACTTTAAGCAGTTCTTC; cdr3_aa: CASSQDRNFKQFF
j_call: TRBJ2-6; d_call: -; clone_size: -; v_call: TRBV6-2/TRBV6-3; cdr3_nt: TGTGCCAGCAGTTACAAGGTCTCCAGGGCCAACGTCCTGACTTTC; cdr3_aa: CASSYKVSRANVLTF
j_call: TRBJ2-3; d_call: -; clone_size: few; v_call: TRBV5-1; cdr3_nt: TGCGCCAGCAGCATACCGGACCAACCCGGCACAGATACGCAGTATTTT; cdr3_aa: CASSIPDQPGTDTQYF
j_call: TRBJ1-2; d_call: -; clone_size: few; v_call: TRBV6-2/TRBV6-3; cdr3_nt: TGTGCCAGCAGTTACTCGAAAGGCGGGTTGGGGCCGTATGGCTACACCTTC; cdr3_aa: CASSYSKGGLGPYGYTF
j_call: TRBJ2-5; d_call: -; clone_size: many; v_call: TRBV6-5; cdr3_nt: TGTGCCAGCAGTTACAACGATCACGAGGAGACCCAGTACTTC; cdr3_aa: CASSYNDHEETQYF